Below are 20 T cell receptor beta chains sequenced from a single sample in a study of T-cell memory formation after mild COVID-19. TCRdb redid the calling of the 5' RACE reads with MiXCR, one entry per CDR3 protein. The data contain just under 150,000 distinct CDR3 sequences, 6% of them singletons. The sequencing input was PBMCs or a T cell subset sorted from them (not recorded which). The receptor source for this set is an adult woman who had mild COVID-19 (a few samples of this study predate the infection). Cell type and time point are not known.

This clonotype occurred once. This rearrangement joins TRBV29-1 to TRBJ2-5; no reliable D call. V gave up 4 bases and J gave up 5 bases, with 17 bases separating them. Germline CDR1 reads SQVTM; CDR2 reads ANQGSEA. This CDR3 comprises 14 residues. The CDR3 nucleotides are TGCAGCGTTGGGGCTAGGCAAAACGGGGAGACCCAGTACTTC. Its translation is CSVGARQNGETQYF.

This clonotype was recorded a few times. The rearrangement uses TRBV3-1 and TRBJ2-1; 7 nucleotides line up with TRBD2. The CDR3 totals 15 residues. V gave up 3 bases and J gave up 4 bases; unmatched junction bases: 6. Germline V gene lookup returns CDR1 LGHDT and CDR2 YNNKEL (reference sequence). CDR3 nucleotides: TGTGCCAGCAGCCACCCGTCGGGGGGTTACAATGAGCAGTTCTTC. Translation gives CASSHPSGGYNEQFF.

This clonotype was picked up many times. This chain links TRBV12-3 or TRBV12-4 with TRBJ2-2; D possibly uses TRBD1 or TRBD2 (5 bases each). There are 14 residues in the CDR3. Trimming cost V 6 bases and J 5 bases, with 13 bases left between them. For the CDR3, the DNA is TGTGCCAGCAGGGGGACCTCCGCTACCGGGGAGCTGTTTTTT. Encoded protein: CASRGTSATGELFF.

The chain links TRBV30 to TRBJ2-3; 12 nucleotides match TRBD2. The germline V gene encodes CDR1 GTSNPN and CDR2 SVGIG (reference sequence). Trimming cost V 0 bases and J 8 bases; bases outside gene matches: 6. The CDR3 is made up of 15 amino acids. The CDR3 spells CAWSVLAGGPSTQYF. As DNA, the CDR3 is TGTGCCTGGAGTGTACTAGCGGGAGGCCCATCTACGCAGTATTTT. Full variable domain (remainder filled in from reference TRBV30 and TRBJ2-3): SQTIHQWPATLVQPVGSPLSLECTVEGTSNPNLYWYRQAAGRGLQLLFYSVGIGQISSEVPQNLSASRPQDRQFILSSKKLLLSDSGFYLCAWSVLAGGPSTQYFGPGTRLTVL.

This clonotype was detected many times. The chain recombines TRBV20-1 with TRBJ2-1, with TRBD1 as a possible D gene (7 bases). Deletions cut 4 bases from V and 0 bases from J, with 10 bases between. The CDR3 length is 14 residues. CDR1 is DFQATT, CDR2 SNEGSKA, per germline (reference sequence). The CDR3 sequence: CSAKEGASYNEQFF. The CDR3 DNA sequence: TGCAGTGCTAAGGAGGGGGCCTCCTACAATGAGCAGTTCTTC.

This clonotype has ten or more counts. V and J are TRBV20-1 and TRBJ1-5; D is ambiguous. The CDR3 runs to 16 residues. The germline V and J ends were trimmed by 0 bases and 2 bases, with 14 bases remaining between them. CDR1 DFQATT and CDR2 SNEGSKA come from the germline V gene (reference sequence). CDR3 in amino acids: CSARDLKRSGNQPQHF. In nucleotides, the CDR3 is TGCAGTGCTAGAGATCTTAAACGTTCAGGCAATCAGCCCCAGCATTTT.

The V gene is TRBV7-6, the J gene TRBJ1-2, with D possibly matching TRBD1 (6 bases). The CDR3 totals 13 residues. V was cut by 6 bases and J by 7 bases, with 15 bases left in between. Germline loops: CDR1 SGHVS, CDR2 FNYEAQ. The CDR3: CASSLNRASGYTF. CDR3 nucleotide sequence: TGTGCCAGCAGTCTCAACAGGGCCAGTGGCTACACCTTC.

In this sample, this clonotype turned up many times. This rearrangement joins TRBV12-3 or TRBV12-4 to TRBJ1-1, with D tentatively TRBD1 (6 bases). CDR3 length: 13 residues. The germline V and J ends were trimmed by 10 bases and 4 bases, with 16 bases remaining between them. The CDR3 loop reads CATQRGAVTEAFF. The DNA for the CDR3 is TGTGCCACCCAGAGGGGGGCTGTCACTGAAGCTTTCTTT.

The sample holds many counts of this clonotype. The chain uses TRBV6-2 or TRBV6-3 and TRBJ2-7, with D uncertain. CDR1 MNHEY and CDR2 SVGEGT come from the germline V gene. V was trimmed by 7 bases and J by 3 bases, leaving 10 bases between them. The CDR3 is made up of 12 amino acids. CDR3 in amino acids: CASTDTRYEQYF. The CDR3 DNA reads as TGTGCCAGCACTGATACGCGCTACGAGCAGTACTTC.

This clonotype was detected many times. The chain joins TRBV7-9 to TRBJ2-6; D unresolved. Trimming removed 4 bases at V and 0 bases at J, with 10 bases between. The CDR3 contains 16 residues. Germline V gene data show CDR1 as SEHNR and CDR2 as FQNEAQ (reference sequence). Here the CDR3 DNA reads TGTGCCAGCAGCTGGACGGGTCCCTCTGGGGCCAACGTCCTGACTTTC. Protein: CASSWTGPSGANVLTF.

This clonotype was recorded many times. V is TRBV6-5 and J is TRBJ2-3; 7 bases align to TRBD2. J lost 7 bases, V lost 8 bases, and 9 bases had no gene match. The CDR3 is 13 residues long. Germline CDR1 is MNHEY and CDR2 is SVGAGI. CDR3 amino acids: CASAPGGEYTQYF. Here the CDR3 DNA reads TGTGCCAGCGCTCCGGGAGGCGAATATACGCAGTATTTT.

The genes are TRBV18 and TRBJ2-7; no firm D call. Germline CDR1 is KGHSH and CDR2 is LQKENI. Trimming cost V 4 bases and J 3 bases, with 7 bases left between them. The CDR3 is 12 residues long. The CDR3 protein is CASSLERYEQYF. CDR3 DNA: TGTGCCAGCTCACTCGAACGCTACGAGCAGTACTTC.

In this sample, this clonotype turned up many times. V usage is TRBV4-1 and J usage is TRBJ2-1; no firm D call. Deletions cut 8 bases from V and 3 bases from J, with 11 bases between. This CDR3 contains 13 residues. CDR1 is MGHRA, CDR2 YSYEKL, per germline. The CDR3 reads CASGSPGYNEQFF. CDR3 in DNA: TGCGCCAGCGGGTCCCCCGGCTACAATGAGCAGTTCTTC.

This clonotype was found a few times. The V call is TRBV3-1, the J call TRBJ1-6; 8 bases are shared with TRBD1. This CDR3 comprises 16 residues. V shed 5 bases and J 10 bases; nucleotides not matched to a gene: 13. Germline V CDR1 and CDR2: LGHDT, YNNKEL (reference sequence). The CDR3 spells CASSYTGTGGESPLHF. The CDR3 region has the DNA TGTGCCAGCAGCTATACCGGGACAGGTGGAGAATCACCCCTCCACTTT.

This clonotype was seen ten or more times. The chain uses TRBV12-3 or TRBV12-4 and TRBJ2-1, with D perhaps assigned TRBD1 or TRBD2 (5 bases each). The CDR3 runs 15 residues. V dropped 10 bases and J dropped 5 bases, with 21 bases sitting between them. Written as DNA, the CDR3 is TGTGCCACCTCGATATTAATGGGGCGGGACAATGAGCAGTTCTTC. It translates to CATSILMGRDNEQFF.

This clonotype was detected a few times. The V gene is TRBV30, the J gene TRBJ1-4, with D tentatively TRBD1 (6 bases). Trimming left V 1 base short and J 5 bases short, with 11 bases between. This CDR3 region has 14 residues. CDR1 and CDR2 (germline): GTSNPN, SVGIG (reference sequence). The CDR3 sequence is CAWSALGQNEKLFF. The DNA for the CDR3 is TGTGCCTGGAGTGCCCTTGGACAGAATGAAAAACTGTTTTTT.

The V gene is TRBV7-8, the J gene TRBJ1-1; the D is unclear. The CDR3 extends over 15 amino acids. The V gene lost 5 bases and the J gene lost 0 bases, with 13 bases spanning the gap. The germline V gene encodes CDR1 SGHVS and CDR2 FQNEAQ. The chain's CDR3 is CASSILSGMNTEAFF. The CDR3 nucleotides read TGTGCCAGCAGCATCCTATCGGGGATGAACACTGAAGCTTTCTTT.

The table lists this clonotype with a few counts. The V and J genes are TRBV6-2 or TRBV6-3 and TRBJ2-7; D possibly corresponds to TRBD1 (5 bases). The CDR3 has 14 residues. CDR1 and CDR2 (germline): MNHEY, SVGEGT. V was pared by 6 bases and J by 0 bases, with 12 bases between. The CDR3 loop is CASRHTDISYEQYF. As DNA, the CDR3 is TGTGCCAGCAGACACACGGACATCTCCTACGAGCAGTACTTC.

V and J are TRBV6-5 and TRBJ2-3, with TRBD2 matching over 14 bases. This CDR3 region has 14 residues. V shed 6 bases, J shed 8 bases, and the junction held 4 bases outside the gene matches. CDR1 and CDR2 (germline): MNHEY, SVGAGI. CDR3 protein: CASRGTSGRFTQYF. In DNA form, the CDR3 reads TGTGCCAGCAGGGGGACTAGCGGGAGATTTACGCAGTATTTT.

V is TRBV5-1 and J is TRBJ1-3; D remains ambiguous. Germline V gene sequence: CDR1 SGHRS, CDR2 YFSETQ. Trimming left V 4 bases short and J 4 bases short, with 12 bases between. The CDR3 spans 14 residues. CDR3 loop: CASSPQLQGNTIYF. The CDR3 DNA is TGCGCCAGCAGCCCGCAGCTTCAAGGAAACACCATATATTTT. The full variable domain, its missing parts supplied by reference TRBV5-1 and TRBJ1-3, is KAGVTQTPRYLIKTRGQQVTLSCSPISGHRSVSWYQQTPGQGLQFLFEYFSETQRNKGNFPGRFSGRQFSNSRSEMNVSTLELGDSALYLCASSPQLQGNTIYFGEGSWLTVV.